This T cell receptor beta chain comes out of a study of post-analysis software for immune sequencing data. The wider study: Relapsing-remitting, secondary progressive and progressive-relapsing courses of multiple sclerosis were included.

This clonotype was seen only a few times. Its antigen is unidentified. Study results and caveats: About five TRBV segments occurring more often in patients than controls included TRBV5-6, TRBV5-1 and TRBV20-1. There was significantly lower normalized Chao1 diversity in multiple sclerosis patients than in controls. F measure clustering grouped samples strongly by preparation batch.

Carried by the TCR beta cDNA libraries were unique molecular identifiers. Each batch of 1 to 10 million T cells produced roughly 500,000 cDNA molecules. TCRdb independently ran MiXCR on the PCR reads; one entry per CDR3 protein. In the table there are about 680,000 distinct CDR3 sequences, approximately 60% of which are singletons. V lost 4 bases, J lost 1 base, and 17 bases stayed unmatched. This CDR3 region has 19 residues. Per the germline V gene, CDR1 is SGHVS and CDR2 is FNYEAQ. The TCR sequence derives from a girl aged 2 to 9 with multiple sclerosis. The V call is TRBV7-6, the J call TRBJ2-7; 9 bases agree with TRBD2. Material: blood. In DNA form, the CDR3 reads TGTGCCAGCAGCTCGGGGGTAGGGGAACTAGCGGGTGCTTCCTACGAGCAGTACTTC. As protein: CASSSGVGELAGASYEQYF.